Listed here are 28 T cell receptor beta chains from one sample, sequenced in a study of control samples from healthy donors and cancer patients (TCRdb year 2020). Library generation was performed with the immunoSEQ multiplex PCR assay. TCRdb re-hosts the immuneACCESS table, in-frame sequences only. Its copies lack some clones; in the studies checked, an unresolved V gene accounts for under half of them, and the cause for the rest is not known. Counted in this sample were 100,000 to 150,000 clones; roughly 90% of them appeared once. Jointly, the top ten make up around 3% of the sample. Sequencing was performed on blood. The origin of the receptors is a man in his fifties or sixties in good health.

The V call is TRBV7-6, the J call TRBJ2-1, with 10 bases identical to TRBD2. J lost 1 base, V lost 5 bases, and 2 bases had no gene match. The V gene's germline CDR1 is SGHVS and CDR2 FNYEAQ. The CDR3 runs to 15 residues. CDR3 residues: CASSPSGGSYNEQFF. The CDR3 coding sequence is TGTGCCAGCAGCCCTAGCGGGGGATCCTACAATGAGCAGTTCTTC.

The V and J genes are TRBV12-5 and TRBJ1-5, with D perhaps TRBD1 (5 bases). The germline CDR1 and CDR2 sequences are LGHNT and FRNRAP. The CDR3 length is 15 residues. With 7 bases removed from V and 5 bases from J, the gap between germline ends came to 18 bases. This CDR3 reads CASASGTGNDQPQHF. CDR3 DNA: TGTGCTAGTGCTTCCGGGACGGGTAATGATCAGCCCCAGCATTTT.

V and J are TRBV27 and TRBJ2-7; D might be TRBD2 (5 bases). The CDR3 sequence is 18 residues long. Germline V gene data show CDR1 as MNHEY and CDR2 as SMNVEV (reference sequence). Trimming removed 4 bases at V and 2 bases at J, with 24 bases between. DNA of the CDR3: TGTGCCAGCAGTTCGAGGGCGATAGGCTCCACGAGCACCTACGAGCAGTACTTC. It specifies CASSSRAIGSTSTYEQYF.

The rearrangement links TRBV2 to TRBJ1-1, with D possibly TRBD1 on 6 matching bases. V lost 6 bases and J lost 1, with 24 bases in between. The CDR3 totals 18 residues. Per germline, CDR1 SNHLY and CDR2 FYNNEI. As DNA, the CDR3 is TGTGCCAGCAGGAGACTCCGGGACATTGGCCCCGAGAACACTGAAGCTTTCTTT. It translates to CASRRLRDIGPENTEAFF.

This clone was counted once. CDR3 amino acids: CASQGGGTEAFF. CDR3 nucleotide sequence: TGTGCCTCACAGGGGGGGGGCACTGAAGCTTTCTTT. The rearrangement joins TRBV30 to TRBJ1-1, with 8 bases fitting TRBD1. Germline lookup yields CDR1 GTSNPN and CDR2 SVGIG (reference sequence). This CDR3 is built from 12 residues. Germline trimming cut 7 bases from V and 4 bases from J; bases unmatched to any gene: 5. The whole variable domain, filled in from reference TRBV30 and TRBJ1-1, reads SQTIHQWPATLVQPVGSPLSLECTVEGTSNPNLYWYRQAAGRGLQLLFYSVGIGQISSEVPQNLSASRPQDRQFILSSKKLLLSDSGFYLCASQGGGTEAFFGQGTRLTVV.

The genes are TRBV7-2 and TRBJ2-5; D gene ambiguous. Germline V lookup: CDR1 SGHTA, CDR2 FQGNSA. Trimming removed 1 base from V and 3 bases from J, with 9 bases in between. The length of the CDR3 is 14 residues. CDR3 bases: TGTGCCAGCAGCTTAGATAGCAGGAAAGAGACCCAGTACTTC. This encodes CASSLDSRKETQYF.

This clone has just a few counts. In nucleotides, the CDR3 is TGTGCCAGTAGTACACAGGGGACGCTCTTATACAATGAGCAGTTCTTC. As protein: CASSTQGTLLYNEQFF. The chain couples TRBV19 to TRBJ2-1, with 7 positions matching TRBD1. The CDR3 is 16 amino acids. The ends lost 4 bases at V and 4 bases at J; junction bases unmatched: 10. The germline V gene encodes CDR1 LNHDA and CDR2 SQIVND (reference sequence).

This chain joins TRBV27 and TRBJ1-5; possible D gene TRBD1, 5 bases. The V end lost 7 bases, the J end lost 2 bases, and 9 bases lay between the germline ends. Germline CDR1 reads MNHEY; CDR2 reads SMNVEV (reference sequence). The CDR3 is 13 residues long. DNA for the CDR3: TGTGCCAGCAAGGGGCAGGGCAATCAGCCCCAGCATTTT. The encoded protein is CASKGQGNQPQHF.

This clone was observed a single time. This chain uses TRBV11-2 with TRBJ1-1; TRBD1 agrees at 11 bases. Germline CDR1 is SGHAT and CDR2 is FQNNGV. With 6 bases clipped from V and 2 bases from J, the junction kept 8 bases outside the gene matches. The CDR3 totals 16 residues. CDR3 sequence (DNA): TGTGCCAGCAGTATTCCGGACAGGGGGCCAAACACTGAAGCTTTCTTT. Translated: CASSIPDRGPNTEAFF.

This chain uses TRBV6-1 with TRBJ1-1; D might be TRBD1 (6 bases). This CDR3 region has 14 residues. Trimming pared 5 bases from V and 4 bases from J, leaving 14 bases between. Germline values: CDR1 MNHNS, CDR2 SASEGT. In DNA, the CDR3 is TGTGCCAGCAGTCCCAGGGGAGGCAGCACTGAAGCTTTCTTT. Translating gives CASSPRGGSTEAFF.

The chain couples TRBV30 to TRBJ1-2; D unresolved. Germline-derived CDR1 and CDR2 are GTSNPN and SVGIG (reference sequence). Trimming stripped 4 bases from V and 3 bases from J, with 12 bases between. This CDR3 comprises 13 residues. In nucleotides, the CDR3 is TGTGCCTGGATCGCGGAGCGCGACTATGGCTACACCTTC. Protein: CAWIAERDYGYTF.

The V call is TRBV7-6, the J call TRBJ1-5, with TRBD1 matching 11 bases. V was pared by 1 base and J by 6 bases, with 2 bases of the junction left unmatched. The CDR3 has 15 residues. Germline V gene data show CDR1 as SGHVS and CDR2 as FNYEAQ. The CDR3 DNA reads TGTGCCAGCAGCTTAGATGGGACAGGGGGTCAGCCCCAGCATTTT. It specifies CASSLDGTGGQPQHF.

With regard to this clone: Sequence at one end of the junction differs from germline and may be a read error. This chain links TRBV7-7 with TRBJ2-1; D perhaps matches TRBD1 (6 bases). The CDR3 spans 15 residues. Germline lookup yields CDR1 SSHAT and CDR2 FNYEAQ (reference sequence). Written as DNA, the CDR3 is TGTGCTAGCAGCTTAGATACAGGGTTGGTAAATGAGCAGTTCTTC. This encodes CASSLDTGLVNEQFF.

The rearrangement joins TRBV28 to TRBJ2-7; 9 bases are shared with TRBD1. The CDR3 runs to 14 residues. With V trimmed by 7 bases and J by 5 bases, 9 bases remained unmatched. The germline V gene encodes CDR1 MDHEN and CDR2 SYDVKM. This CDR3 is CASTYTGGSDEQYF. DNA for the CDR3: TGTGCCAGCACCTATACAGGGGGCAGCGACGAGCAGTACTTC.

The rearrangement links TRBV30 to TRBJ2-7; D not resolved. V shed 1 base and J shed 3 bases, with 10 bases lying between them. The germline gives CDR1 GTSNPN, CDR2 SVGIG (reference sequence). This CDR3 comprises 13 residues. The CDR3 loop is CAWSAANGYEQYF. CDR3 coding DNA: TGTGCCTGGAGTGCGGCCAACGGCTACGAGCAGTACTTC.

V is TRBV7-8 and J is TRBJ2-4; tentative D call: TRBD2 (7 bases). This CDR3 is 17 amino acids long. Looked up from germline, CDR1 is SGHVS and CDR2 is FQNEAQ. V was pared by 7 bases and J by 0 bases, with 19 bases between. The CDR3 is CASTSGGLLLAKNIQYF. The CDR3 DNA sequence: TGTGCCAGCACCTCGGGGGGCCTACTCCTAGCCAAAAACATTCAGTACTTC.

This rearrangement joins TRBV28 to TRBJ1-6; 8 bases agree with TRBD1. Germline assignment: CDR1 MDHEN and CDR2 SYDVKM. V lost 6 bases to trimming and J lost 6 bases; unmatched junction nucleotides: 10. The CDR3 is 16 amino acids. CDR3 bases: TGTGCCAGCAGCGCTGGACAGGGTCGACCTAATTCACCCCTCCACTTT. Its translation is CASSAGQGRPNSPLHF.

This chain joins TRBV3-1 (or the pseudogene TRBV3-2) and TRBJ1-4, with 7 bases fitting TRBD1. V gave up 4 bases and J gave up 8 bases; unmatched junction bases: 7. Germline V gene data show CDR1 as LGHDT and CDR2 as YNNKEL (reference sequence). The CDR3 contains 14 residues. The CDR3 loop reads CASSPGQPGEKLFF. The CDR3 coding sequence is TGTGCCAGCAGCCCGGGACAGCCAGGGGAAAAACTGTTTTTT.

The CDR3 here is CASSQGTGGAFLEQYF. The CDR3 bases are TGCGCCAGCAGCCAGGGAACAGGGGGCGCATTTCTCGAGCAGTACTTC. The chain is built from TRBV4-1 and TRBJ2-7; TRBD1 matches at 9 bases. CDR3 length: 16 residues. V lost 3 bases and J lost 6; bases outside the gene matches: 12. Germline CDR1 reads MGHRA; CDR2 reads YSYEKL.

The chain joins TRBV5-8 to TRBJ1-5; tentative D call: TRBD1 (6 bases). This CDR3 has 17 amino acids. Per germline, CDR1 SGHTS and CDR2 YDEGEE. Trimming shortened V by 4 bases and J by 2 bases, and 19 bases separated the two germline ends. The CDR3 spells CASSRQMAAGGNQPQHF. For the CDR3, the DNA is TGTGCCAGCAGCCGACAAATGGCAGCAGGGGGCAATCAGCCCCAGCATTTT.

A single count supports this clone. The gene calls are TRBV5-4 and TRBJ2-3; 11 nucleotides align to TRBD2. V lost 3 bases to trimming and J lost 0 bases; unmatched junction nucleotides: 6. CDR3 length: 17 residues. From germline, CDR1 is SGHNT and CDR2 YYREEE (reference sequence). CDR3 DNA: TGTGCCAGCAGCTACCCTAGCGGGGGGACTAGCACAGATACGCAGTATTTT. This encodes CASSYPSGGTSTDTQYF.

This rearrangement joins TRBV7-3 to TRBJ2-2; D ambiguous. The V end lost 0 bases, the J end lost 4 bases, and 6 bases lay between the germline ends. Germline V lookup: CDR1 SGHTA, CDR2 FQGTGA. This CDR3 spans 14 amino acids. The CDR3 sequence: CASSLTTGTGELFF. The CDR3 DNA follows: TGTGCCAGCAGCTTAACGACGGGCACCGGGGAGCTGTTTTTT.

The rearrangement uses TRBV6-5 and TRBJ2-3; possible D gene TRBD1, 5 bases. The germline V gene encodes CDR1 MNHEY and CDR2 SVGAGI. CDR3 size: 12 residues. Trimming left V 6 bases short and J 5 bases short, with 9 bases between. The CDR3 is CASSRQRDTQYF. For the CDR3, the DNA is TGTGCCAGCAGCAGACAGCGAGATACGCAGTATTTT.

This chain uses TRBV6-5 with TRBJ2-7, with 9 positions matching TRBD1. Germline CDR1 and CDR2: MNHEY and SVGAGI. The CDR3 consists of 15 residues. Germline trimming cut 5 bases from V and 3 bases from J; bases unmatched to any gene: 8. The CDR3 DNA reads TGTGCCAGCAGTCAAACCGGGACAGGGCACTACGAGCAGTACTTC. Translated, it gives CASSQTGTGHYEQYF.

The rearrangement uses TRBV10-3 and TRBJ1-2; tentatively, D is TRBD1 (5 bases). V was pared by 6 bases and J by 6 bases, with 14 bases between. CDR3 size: 13 residues. Germline CDR1 reads ENHRY; CDR2 reads SYGVKD. The CDR3 DNA follows: TGTGCCATCAGGCCTGGGGGGGTTAATGGCTACACCTTC. Translated, it gives CAIRPGGVNGYTF.

V and J are TRBV4-1 and TRBJ1-3; 7 bases are shared with TRBD1. The V and J ends lost 3 bases and 0 bases, in that order; junction bases with no gene match: 2. The CDR3 runs 15 residues. Germline values: CDR1 MGHRA, CDR2 YSYEKL. CDR3 sequence (DNA): TGCGCCAGCAGCCAGACAGGGAACTCTGGAAACACCATATATTTT. It codes for CASSQTGNSGNTIYF.

This clone was seen a single time. CDR3 residues: CASSLTGINGYTF. The CDR3 DNA sequence: TGTGCCAGCAGCCTAACAGGGATTAATGGCTACACCTTC. This chain uses TRBV5-4 with TRBJ1-2, with D possibly being TRBD1 (6 bases). This CDR3 has 13 amino acids. Germline V gives CDR1 SGHNT, CDR2 YYREEE (reference sequence). V was shortened by 4 bases and J by 6 bases, with 13 bases between the two germline ends.

V gene TRBV7-9 combines with J gene TRBJ1-3; D remains unclear. The CDR3 sequence is 17 residues long. V lost 5 bases, J lost 2 bases, and 19 bases lay in between. Germline loops: CDR1 SEHNR, CDR2 FQNEAQ (reference sequence). This CDR3 is CASSLGSGNQAGNTIYF. In nucleotides, the CDR3 is TGTGCCAGCAGCCTAGGAAGTGGAAATCAGGCTGGAAACACCATATATTTT.